Shown below are 31 T cell receptor beta chains from a single sample sequenced in a study of blood T cell repertoires in COVID-19. The data were produced by immunoSEQ multiplex PCR, yet TCRdb's version contains in-frame clones alone and is incomplete. In the table there are about 85,000 clones, roughly 86% of which are singletons. Sequenced material: peripheral blood. The origin of the receptors is a woman aged 80 or over with acute or convalescent COVID-19.

The chain combines TRBV28 with TRBJ2-3; 8 bases align to TRBD1. The V and J ends lost 6 bases and 1 base, in that order; junction bases with no gene match: 6. There are 15 residues in the CDR3. Germline loops: CDR1 MDHEN, CDR2 SYDVKM. In DNA form, the CDR3 reads TGTGCCAGCAGGGAAGGGGGACAGGGCACAGATACGCAGTATTTT. Residues: CASREGGQGTDTQYF.

The chain is built from TRBV6-6 and TRBJ1-6; D unclear. The CDR3 loop spans 14 amino acids. Germline-derived CDR1 and CDR2 are MNHNY and SVGAGI (reference sequence). The V gene lost 0 bases and the J gene lost 7 bases, with 7 bases spanning the gap. Here the CDR3 reads CASSYSIQNSPLHF. CDR3 nucleotide sequence: TGTGCCAGCAGTTACTCGATACAGAATTCACCCCTCCACTTT.

This chain links TRBV7-8 with TRBJ1-5; 9 nucleotides match TRBD1. This CDR3 has 15 residues. The V gene's germline CDR1 is SGHVS and CDR2 FQNEAQ. The V and J ends lost 1 base and 6 bases, in that order; junction bases with no gene match: 4. Here the CDR3 DNA reads TGTGCCAGCAGCTTAGGGGGACAGGGCGGTCAGCCCCAGCATTTT. Translated, it gives CASSLGGQGGQPQHF.

This rearrangement joins TRBV5-1 to TRBJ2-1; 9 bases line up with TRBD2. The J segment lost 10 bases and the V segment lost 0 bases, leaving 8 bases of the junction unmatched. The CDR3 totals 15 residues. Germline lookup yields CDR1 SGHRS and CDR2 YFSETQ. The CDR3 here is CASSLDRAGGREQFF. CDR3 nucleotides: TGCGCCAGCAGCTTGGACCGTGCGGGAGGGCGGGAGCAGTTCTTC.

This chain connects TRBV5-4 to TRBJ1-1; no reliable D call. The CDR3 has 14 amino acids. Germline lookup yields CDR1 SGHNT and CDR2 YYREEE (reference sequence). V gave up 4 bases and J gave up 1 base, with 11 bases separating them. The CDR3 DNA reads TGTGCCAGCAGCCTTGACAACGCGAACACTGAAGCTTTCTTT. Its protein is CASSLDNANTEAFF.

The CDR3 loop reads CASSLAGQVNTGELFF. DNA for the CDR3: TGTGCCAGCAGCCTTGCGGGACAGGTGAACACCGGGGAGCTGTTTTTT. This chain joins TRBV5-4 and TRBJ2-2, with 8 positions matching TRBD1. Germline CDR1 is SGHNT and CDR2 is YYREEE (reference sequence). CDR3 length: 16 amino acids. V shed 4 bases, J shed 1 base, and the junction held 6 bases outside the gene matches.

This sequence joins TRBV12-3 or TRBV12-4 and TRBJ2-3, with TRBD2 identical over 7 bases. Trimming removed 11 bases from V and 4 bases from J; junction bases left unmatched: 3. This CDR3 comprises 11 residues. CDR3 amino acids: CASGGSDTQYF. DNA for the CDR3: TGTGCCTCCGGGGGGTCAGATACGCAGTATTTT.

This clone was detected only a few times. This chain joins TRBV6-1 and TRBJ1-3; no reliable D call. This CDR3 spans 12 amino acids. The ends were cut back, 2 bases at V and 6 bases at J, with 5 bases in the middle. Germline V lookup: CDR1 MNHNS, CDR2 SASEGT. CDR3 sequence reads: CASSELANTIYF. CDR3 nucleotide sequence: TGTGCCAGCAGTGAATTGGCAAACACCATATATTTT.

The chain joins TRBV5-1 to TRBJ2-7, with D perhaps TRBD2 (5 bases). The CDR3 covers 15 residues. Per the germline V gene, CDR1 is SGHRS and CDR2 is YFSETQ. Trimming left V 4 bases short and J 4 bases short, with 18 bases between. The CDR3: CASSPGEKPVYEQYF. The CDR3 DNA reads as TGCGCCAGCAGCCCCGGGGAGAAACCGGTTTACGAGCAGTACTTC.

This chain links TRBV7-8 with TRBJ1-1, with D uncertain. Deletions cut 5 bases from V and 1 base from J, with 8 bases between. The CDR3 covers 13 residues. Germline V gene lookup returns CDR1 SGHVS and CDR2 FQNEAQ. CDR3 sequence (DNA): TGTGCCAGCAGCCGAACAGAGAACACTGAAGCTTTCTTT. This codes for CASSRTENTEAFF.

The gene calls are TRBV28 and TRBJ2-3; 13 bases are a match to TRBD2. Trimming cost V 2 bases and J 0 bases; bases outside gene matches: 5. The germline gives CDR1 MDHEN, CDR2 SYDVKM. The CDR3 extends over 18 amino acids. The CDR3 here is CASSLNGLAGASTDTQYF. CDR3 DNA sequence: TGTGCCAGCAGTTTAAACGGACTAGCGGGGGCTAGCACAGATACGCAGTATTTT.

The J gene is TRBJ2-2, the V gene TRBV12-3 or TRBV12-4; D not resolved. Trimming took 3 bases from V and 5 from J, leaving 7 bases between them. There are 13 residues in the CDR3. The CDR3 reads CASSFDTTGELFF. The CDR3 nucleotides are TGTGCCAGCAGTTTCGACACTACCGGGGAGCTGTTTTTT.

The chain employs TRBV19 and TRBJ2-5, with 11 bases aligning to TRBD2. Germline CDR1 reads LNHDA; CDR2 reads SQIVND (reference sequence). V lost 6 bases and J lost 4; bases outside the gene matches: 4. The CDR3 is 14 amino acids. The CDR3: CASRTSGIGETQYF. The CDR3 nucleotides read TGTGCCAGTAGGACTAGCGGGATCGGAGAGACCCAGTACTTC.

This chain's CDR3 is CASSNRAPYGYTF. CDR3 coding DNA: TGTGCCAGTAGCAACAGGGCCCCCTATGGCTACACCTTC. V is TRBV19 and J is TRBJ1-2, with a weak D call TRBD1 (6 bases). The CDR3 loop spans 13 amino acids. V was trimmed by 6 bases and J by 4 bases, leaving 12 bases between them. Looked up from germline, CDR1 is LNHDA and CDR2 is SQIVND (reference sequence).

J is TRBJ2-1 and V is TRBV7-2; 12 positions match TRBD2. The CDR3 is made up of 13 amino acids. The V gene end was trimmed by 4 bases and the J gene end by 14 bases; junction bases not matched to a gene: 6. From germline, CDR1 is SGHTA and CDR2 FQGNSA. The CDR3 is CASSYTLAGGEFF. Here the CDR3 DNA reads TGTGCCAGCAGCTATACTCTAGCGGGAGGGGAGTTCTTC. The full variable domain, in which reference TRBV7-2 and TRBJ2-1 provide the parts outside the CDR3, is GAGVSQSPSNKVTEKGKDVELRCDPISGHTALYWYRQSLGQGLEFLIYFQGNSAPDKSGLPSDRFSAERTGGSVSTLTIQRTQQEDSAVYLCASSYTLAGGEFFGPGTRLTVL.

The rearrangement joins TRBV11-2 to TRBJ2-7; D ambiguous. Trimming cost V 3 bases and J 4 bases, with 10 bases left between them. The CDR3 has 13 residues. Germline V gives CDR1 SGHAT, CDR2 FQNNGV. In nucleotides, the CDR3 is TGTGCCAGCAGCTTGCCCGGGTTATACGAGCAGTACTTC. Translating it yields CASSLPGLYEQYF.

The chain has TRBV16 and TRBJ2-7; 12 positions agree with TRBD2. V shed 4 bases, J shed 5 bases, and the junction held 3 bases outside the gene matches. There are 14 residues in the CDR3. Germline-derived CDR1 and CDR2 are KGHSY and FQNENV. The CDR3 sequence is CASSPTSGRHEQYF. The CDR3 DNA reads TGTGCCAGCAGCCCCACTAGCGGGAGGCACGAGCAGTACTTC.

This clone was detected a few times. V is TRBV3-1 (or the pseudogene TRBV3-2) and J is TRBJ2-1, with 10 positions matching TRBD2. V gave up 3 bases and J gave up 9 bases; unmatched junction bases: 5. Per the germline V gene, CDR1 is LGHDT and CDR2 is YNNKEL (reference sequence). The length of the CDR3 is 14 residues. The CDR3 DNA follows: TGTGCCAGCAGCCATCCTAGCGGGAGATTTGAGCAGTTCTTC. Translating gives CASSHPSGRFEQFF.

This chain links TRBV5-1 with TRBJ1-3; D gene uncertain. Germline V lookup: CDR1 SGHRS, CDR2 YFSETQ. Deletions cut 0 bases from V and 0 bases from J, with 7 bases between. The CDR3 spans 15 residues. The CDR3 nucleotides read TGCGCCAGCAGCTTGGATCCCAACTCTGGAAACACCATATATTTT. Residues: CASSLDPNSGNTIYF.

The chain is built from TRBV19 and TRBJ2-1; possible D gene TRBD2, 5 bases. V was pared by 4 bases and J by 0 bases, with 13 bases between. Germline V gene sequence: CDR1 LNHDA, CDR2 SQIVND (reference sequence). CDR3 size: 16 residues. For the CDR3, the DNA is TGTGCCAGTAGTAGGTACGGGGATTCCTCCTACAATGAGCAGTTCTTC. Protein product: CASSRYGDSSYNEQFF. Based on the CDR3 plus reference TRBV19 and TRBJ2-1, the full variable domain is DGGITQSPKYLFRKEGQNVTLSCEQNLNHDAMYWYRQDPGQGLRLIYYSQIVNDFQKGDIAEGYSVSREKKESFPLTVTSAQKNPTAFYLCASSRYGDSSYNEQFFGPGTRLTVL.

The V gene is TRBV5-1, the J gene TRBJ2-1, with a possible D match to TRBD2 (5 bases). The CDR3 spans 15 residues. The V and J ends lost 0 bases and 6 bases respectively, with 13 bases between them. The V gene's germline CDR1 is SGHRS and CDR2 YFSETQ. The CDR3 here is CASSLVQRTGNEQFF. DNA for the CDR3: TGCGCCAGCAGCTTGGTACAGCGGACGGGCAATGAGCAGTTCTTC.

A word on this clone: One end of the junction fails to match germline, which may point to a read error. The gene calls are TRBV5-1 and TRBJ2-1, with D hard to call. There are 13 residues in the CDR3. Germline loops: CDR1 SGHRS, CDR2 YFSETQ. In DNA form, the CDR3 reads TGCGCCAACAGCTTGTCCCTAGTAAATGAGCAGTTCTTC. This codes for CANSLSLVNEQFF.

The rearrangement links TRBV11-2 to TRBJ2-1, with 9 nucleotides matching TRBD2. The CDR3 length is 16 residues. The V gene end was trimmed by 0 bases and the J gene end by 9 bases; junction bases not matched to a gene: 9. Germline V gene data show CDR1 as SGHAT and CDR2 as FQNNGV. The CDR3 is CASSLDIAGAGGEQFF. DNA for the CDR3: TGTGCCAGCAGCTTAGACATAGCGGGGGCGGGAGGTGAGCAGTTCTTC.

This sequence joins TRBV28 and TRBJ2-7; no clear D gene. The germline CDR1 and CDR2 sequences are MDHEN and SYDVKM. With 5 bases removed from V and 4 bases from J, the gap between germline ends came to 18 bases. This CDR3 region has 15 residues. For the CDR3, the DNA is TGTGCCAGCAGTCTAACAGCCCCTCCAAAATACGAGCAGTACTTC. It is translated as CASSLTAPPKYEQYF.

For the CDR3, the DNA is TGTGCCAGCAGTGAGGGAATTGGGACAGGGTCCGGGGAGCTGTTTTTT. Its protein product is CASSEGIGTGSGELFF. V is TRBV25-1 and J is TRBJ2-2; 9 bases align to TRBD1. V shed 3 bases and J 6 bases; nucleotides not matched to a gene: 8. Germline CDR1 reads MGHDK; CDR2 reads SYGVNS. CDR3 size: 16 residues.

V is TRBV15 and J is TRBJ2-1; D is ambiguous. V was trimmed by 0 bases and J by 1 base, leaving 10 bases between them. The CDR3 is 16 amino acids. Germline CDR1 reads LNHNV; CDR2 reads YYDKDF (reference sequence). CDR3 loop: CATSREPVGSYNEQFF. CDR3 sequence (DNA): TGTGCCACCAGCAGAGAGCCGGTCGGGTCCTACAATGAGCAGTTCTTC.

J is TRBJ1-1 and V is TRBV5-1, with 7 nucleotides matching TRBD1. CDR1 SGHRS and CDR2 YFSETQ come from the germline V gene. J lost 1 base, V lost 2 bases, and 23 bases had no gene match. The CDR3 totals 21 residues. CDR3 nucleotide sequence: TGCGCCAGCAGCTTAGGGGGCCCAGGGGGTCAATTGGGATTGGGGAACACTGAAGCTTTCTTT. Translated, it gives CASSLGGPGGQLGLGNTEAFF.

The chain couples TRBV27 to TRBJ2-6; unclear D gene. The V gene lost 7 bases and the J gene lost 0 bases, with 10 bases spanning the gap. The CDR3 is 15 amino acids. Germline CDR1 and CDR2: MNHEY and SMNVEV (reference sequence). This chain's CDR3 is CASTPEVSGANVLTF. The CDR3 DNA reads as TGTGCCAGCACCCCCGAGGTCTCTGGGGCCAACGTCCTGACTTTC.

The chain joins TRBV7-2 to TRBJ1-4; D is unresolved. V lost 3 bases and J lost 8, with 10 bases in between. The CDR3 has 13 residues. Germline V lookup: CDR1 SGHTA, CDR2 FQGNSA. The chain's CDR3 is CASSLDLGEKLFF. In DNA, the CDR3 is TGTGCCAGCAGCTTGGATCTCGGGGAAAAACTGTTTTTT.

The chain employs TRBV3-1 (or the pseudogene TRBV3-2) and TRBJ2-7; TRBD1 might be the D (6 bases). This CDR3 comprises 13 residues. The germline CDR1 and CDR2 sequences are LGHDT and YNNKEL (reference sequence). Trimming cost V 4 bases and J 3 bases, with 10 bases left between them. Here the CDR3 DNA reads TGTGCCAGCAGCCTCGGACAGCTCTACGAGCAGTACTTC. It is translated as CASSLGQLYEQYF.

This rearrangement joins TRBV9 to TRBJ2-3, with 7 nucleotides matching TRBD2. Germline values: CDR1 SGDLS, CDR2 YYNGEE. V lost 4 bases and J lost 5; bases outside the gene matches: 7. The CDR3 totals 14 residues. As DNA, the CDR3 is TGTGCCAGCAGCTTCACGGGGGGAAGAGATACGCAGTATTTT. This sequence encodes CASSFTGGRDTQYF. The whole variable domain, remainder taken from reference TRBV9 and TRBJ2-3, is DSGVTQTPKHLITATGQRVTLRCSPRSGDLSVYWYQQSLDQGLQFLIQYYNGEERAKGNILERFSAQQFPDLHSELNLSSLELGDSALYFCASSFTGGRDTQYFGPGTRLTVL.